This T cell receptor beta chain comes out of a study of cytomegalovirus exposure and HLA in healthy donors. The CDR3 length is 14 residues. CDR1 is SGHRS, CDR2 YFSETQ, per germline. The V and J ends lost 0 bases and 3 bases respectively, with 10 bases between them. This clone was seen a few times. Its antigen remains unidentified. This CDR3 is also generated by other DNA sequences in the sample. General observations from the study: A reported reduction in N-insertions relative to the 666-donor mean was seen in an Asian-associated ancestry cluster in a later analysis. Researchers reported in a later analysis that a missense DCLRE1C variant was tied to TCR beta V- and J-gene trimming. The productive fraction for most TCR beta V segments was about 87% or about 30% in an earlier analysis.

In the PCR, 60 Vbeta and 13 Jbeta primers were used. TCRdb's copy holds only in-frame clones and misses some; the assay was immunoSEQ multiplex PCR. The table records roughly 200,000 clones, about 10% of them present only once. This TCR was recovered from a woman in her thirties in good health and CMV-seropositive. Sequenced input: PBMCs. This chain connects TRBV5-1 to TRBJ2-7; D perhaps matches TRBD1 (5 bases). CDR3 in DNA: TGCGCCAGCAGCTTGGCTCAGGGTGGCTACGAGCAGTACTTC. Translating it yields CASSLAQGGYEQYF.